The 8 T cell receptor beta chains below all came from one sample that was sequenced in a study of CD8+ T cells in alopecia areata. Extracted from the samples, RNA was reverse transcribed into cDNA to serve as the sequencing template. Only in-frame clones appear in the TCRdb table, and some are missing; sequencing was by immunoSEQ multiplex PCR. The sample contains about 250,000 clones, over 45% of which appear only once. Noted treatment: oral pan-JAK inhibitor, 5-10 mg twice daily. The sample in question was CD4+ T cells sorted from blood, obtained around week 52, from a patient treated with tofacitinib. Receptor source: a human donor with alopecia areata.

V usage is TRBV4-2 and J usage is TRBJ2-6; D might be TRBD1 (6 bases). Per the germline V gene, CDR1 is LGHNA and CDR2 is YNFKEQ. There are 19 residues in the CDR3. V was shortened by 4 bases and J by 1 base, with 20 bases between the two germline ends. The CDR3 DNA is TGTGCCAGCAGCCGCGCAGGTAGGGACACAGTTTCTGGGGCCAACGTCCTGACTTTC. Its translation is CASSRAGRDTVSGANVLTF.

The chain couples TRBV7-9 to TRBJ1-1, with TRBD1 matching 7 bases. V dropped 0 bases and J dropped 3; count of bases not matched to a gene: 7. This CDR3 is built from 16 residues. The V gene's germline CDR1 is SEHNR and CDR2 FQNEAQ (reference sequence). CDR3 nucleotides: TGTGCCAGCAGCTTAGCTGACAGGGTGGTATACACTGAAGCTTTCTTT. This translates into CASSLADRVVYTEAFF.

The chain recombines TRBV18 with TRBJ2-7; possibly TRBD1 or TRBD2 for D (5 bases each). Trimming took 0 bases from V and 3 from J, leaving 12 bases between them. The CDR3 spans 15 residues. Germline CDR1 and CDR2: KGHSH and LQKENI. The CDR3 region has the DNA TGTGCCAGCTCACCACCTACGGGACCAAACTACGAGCAGTACTTC. Amino acids: CASSPPTGPNYEQYF.

This clone occurred a few times. This chain uses TRBV5-4 with TRBJ2-1; no definite D call. The V end lost 2 bases, the J end lost 8 bases, and 8 bases lay between the germline ends. CDR3 length: 12 residues. CDR1 and CDR2 from the germline V gene are SGHNT and YYREEE (reference sequence). The CDR3 here is CASSFPYDEQFF. CDR3 DNA sequence: TGTGCCAGCAGCTTCCCTTATGATGAGCAGTTCTTC.

This clone was counted only a few times. The rearrangement joins TRBV23-1 to TRBJ1-3, with TRBD1 identical over 9 bases. TRBV23-1 is recorded as an ORF, its role being uncertain. The V and J ends lost 4 bases and 4 bases, in that order; junction bases with no gene match: 5. CDR3 length: 15 residues. This chain's CDR3 is CASSLQDRGGNTIYF. The CDR3 coding sequence is TGCGCCAGCAGTCTACAGGACAGGGGAGGAAACACCATATATTTT.

As for this clone: Relative to the germline gene, one junction end is altered; a read error may explain this. This chain connects TRBV7-7 to TRBJ2-5; unclear D gene. The CDR3 covers 13 residues. Germline-derived CDR1 and CDR2 are SSHAT and FNYEAQ (reference sequence). This chain's CDR3 is CASSLGIQETQYF. CDR3 bases: TGTGCTAGCAGCTTGGGGATCCAAGAGACCCAGTACTTC.

This chain connects TRBV7-2 to TRBJ1-2; D call uncertain. The CDR3 is made up of 14 amino acids. V was clipped by 3 bases and J by 3 bases, with 11 bases between them. Germline CDR1 SGHTA, CDR2 FQGNSA. The CDR3 nucleotides read TGTGCCAGCAGCTTGGGCTCGGAGTACTATGGCTACACCTTC. Translated: CASSLGSEYYGYTF.

The sample holds a few counts of this clone. The V gene is TRBV29-1, the J gene TRBJ2-3; D is unclear. The CDR3 sequence is 11 residues long. The ends were cut back, 5 bases at V and 6 bases at J, with 9 bases in the middle. Germline-derived CDR1 and CDR2 are SQVTM and ANQGSEA. CDR3 nucleotide sequence: TGCAGCGTTAAGACCGCGGATACGCAGTATTTT. It codes for CSVKTADTQYF.